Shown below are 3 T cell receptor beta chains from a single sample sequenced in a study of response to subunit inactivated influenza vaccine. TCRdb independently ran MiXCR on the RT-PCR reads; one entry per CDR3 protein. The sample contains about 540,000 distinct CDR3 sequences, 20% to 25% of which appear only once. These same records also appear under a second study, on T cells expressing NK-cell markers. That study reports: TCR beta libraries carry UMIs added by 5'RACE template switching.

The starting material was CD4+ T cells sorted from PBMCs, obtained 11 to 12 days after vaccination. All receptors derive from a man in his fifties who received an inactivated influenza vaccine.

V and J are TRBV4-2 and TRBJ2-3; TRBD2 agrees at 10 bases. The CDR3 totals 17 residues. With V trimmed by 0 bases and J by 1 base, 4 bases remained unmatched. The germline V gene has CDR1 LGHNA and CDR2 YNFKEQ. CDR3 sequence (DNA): TGTGCCAGCAGCCAAGAGGGGAGCGGGGGGGGCACAGATACGCAGTATTTT. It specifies CASSQEGSGGGTDTQYF.

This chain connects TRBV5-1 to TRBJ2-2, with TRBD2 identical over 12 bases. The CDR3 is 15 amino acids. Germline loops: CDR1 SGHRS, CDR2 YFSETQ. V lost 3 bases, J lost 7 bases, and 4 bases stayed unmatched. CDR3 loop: CASSSTSGRSGELFF. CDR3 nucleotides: TGCGCCAGCAGCTCTACTAGCGGGAGGAGCGGGGAGCTGTTTTTT.

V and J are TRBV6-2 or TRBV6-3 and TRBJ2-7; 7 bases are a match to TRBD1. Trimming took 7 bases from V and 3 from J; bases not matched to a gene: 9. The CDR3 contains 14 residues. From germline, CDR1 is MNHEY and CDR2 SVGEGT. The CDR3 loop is CASTLGGHHYEQYF. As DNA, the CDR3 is TGTGCCAGCACCCTAGGGGGCCATCACTACGAGCAGTACTTC.